This record concerns one TCR beta chain sequence. The CDR3 runs to 19 residues. CDR1 and CDR2 from the germline V gene are LNHDA and SQIVND (reference sequence). The V segment lost 2 bases and the J segment 0 bases; nucleotides outside the gene matches: 8. Generated by immunoSEQ multiplex PCR, the TCRdb table keeps only in-frame clones and is missing some. The table records 120,000 to 150,000 clones, 70% to 90% of them present only once. The data originate from a study of blood T cell repertoires in COVID-19. The rearrangement joins TRBV19 to TRBJ2-1, with TRBD2 matching 12 bases. The TCR originated in a human donor with acute or convalescent COVID-19. The donor label of this sample is uncertain. The sample comprised peripheral blood. In DNA form, the CDR3 reads TGTGCCAGTAGTATACGGCCTAGCGGGGGGGCCAGCTCCTACAATGAGCAGTTCTTC. Residues: CASSIRPSGGASSYNEQFF.